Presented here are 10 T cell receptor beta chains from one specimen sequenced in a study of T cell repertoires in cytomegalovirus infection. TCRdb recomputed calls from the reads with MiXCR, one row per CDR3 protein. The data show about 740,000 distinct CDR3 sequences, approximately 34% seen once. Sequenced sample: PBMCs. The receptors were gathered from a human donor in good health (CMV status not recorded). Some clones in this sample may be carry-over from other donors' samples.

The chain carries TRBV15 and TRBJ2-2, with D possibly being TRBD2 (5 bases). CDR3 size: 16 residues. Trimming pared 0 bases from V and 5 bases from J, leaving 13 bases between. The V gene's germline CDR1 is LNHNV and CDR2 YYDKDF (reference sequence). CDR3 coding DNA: TGTGCCACCAGCAGAGATCGGGGTAGTGGGACCGGGGAGCTGTTTTTT. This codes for CATSRDRGSGTGELFF.

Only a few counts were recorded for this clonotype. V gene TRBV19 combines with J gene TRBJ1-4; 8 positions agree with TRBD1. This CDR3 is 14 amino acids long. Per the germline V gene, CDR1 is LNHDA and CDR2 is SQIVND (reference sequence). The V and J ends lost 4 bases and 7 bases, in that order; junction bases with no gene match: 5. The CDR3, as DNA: TGTGCCAGTAGTACAATCGACAGGGGTGAAAAACTGTTTTTT. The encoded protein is CASSTIDRGEKLFF.

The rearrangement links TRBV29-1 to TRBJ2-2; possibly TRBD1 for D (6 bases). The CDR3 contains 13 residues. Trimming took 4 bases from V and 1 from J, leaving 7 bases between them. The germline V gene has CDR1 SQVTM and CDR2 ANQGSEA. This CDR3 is CSVATGNTGELFF. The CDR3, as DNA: TGCAGCGTTGCGACAGGGAACACCGGGGAGCTGTTTTTT.

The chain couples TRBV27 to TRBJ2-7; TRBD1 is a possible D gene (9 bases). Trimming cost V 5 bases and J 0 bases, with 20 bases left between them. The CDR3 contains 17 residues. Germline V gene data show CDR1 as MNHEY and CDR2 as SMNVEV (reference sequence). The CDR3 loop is CASSPSGGDRASYEQYF. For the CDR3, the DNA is TGTGCCAGCAGTCCCTCGGGAGGGGACAGGGCCTCCTACGAGCAGTACTTC.

The CDR3 coding sequence is TGTGCCAGCAAAGGAGCCTGGATTTACGATGAGCAGTTCTTC. This sequence encodes CASKGAWIYDEQFF. V usage is TRBV7-9 and J usage is TRBJ2-1; no clear D gene. The germline CDR1 and CDR2 sequences are SEHNR and FQNEAQ (reference sequence). Trimming removed 7 bases from V and 8 bases from J, with 18 bases in between. The CDR3 has 14 residues. Combining the CDR3 with reference TRBV7-9 and TRBJ2-1 gives the whole variable domain DTGVSQNPRHKITKRGQNVTFRCDPISEHNRLYWYRQTLGQGPEFLTYFQNEAQLEKSRLLSDRFSAERPKGSFSTLEIQRTEQGDSAMYLCASKGAWIYDEQFFGPGTRLTVL.

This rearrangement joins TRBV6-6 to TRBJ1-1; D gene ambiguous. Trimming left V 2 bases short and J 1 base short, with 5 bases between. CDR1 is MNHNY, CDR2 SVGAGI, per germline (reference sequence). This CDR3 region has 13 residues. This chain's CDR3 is CASSYLENTEAFF. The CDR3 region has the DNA TGTGCCAGCAGTTACCTTGAGAACACTGAAGCTTTCTTT.

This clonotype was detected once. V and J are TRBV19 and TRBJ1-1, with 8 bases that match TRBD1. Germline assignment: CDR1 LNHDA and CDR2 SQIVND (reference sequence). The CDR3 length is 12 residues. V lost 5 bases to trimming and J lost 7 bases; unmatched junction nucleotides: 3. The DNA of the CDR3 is TGTGCCAGTAGTGCCACAGGGGGTGAAGCTTTCTTT. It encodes CASSATGGEAFF.

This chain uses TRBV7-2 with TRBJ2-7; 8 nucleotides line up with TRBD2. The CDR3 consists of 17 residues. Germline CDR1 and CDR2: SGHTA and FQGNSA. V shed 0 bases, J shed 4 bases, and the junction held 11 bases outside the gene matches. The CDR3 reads CASSLASTGRGGYEQYF. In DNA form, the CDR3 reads TGTGCCAGCAGCTTAGCGTCCACGGGCCGGGGGGGGTACGAGCAGTACTTC.

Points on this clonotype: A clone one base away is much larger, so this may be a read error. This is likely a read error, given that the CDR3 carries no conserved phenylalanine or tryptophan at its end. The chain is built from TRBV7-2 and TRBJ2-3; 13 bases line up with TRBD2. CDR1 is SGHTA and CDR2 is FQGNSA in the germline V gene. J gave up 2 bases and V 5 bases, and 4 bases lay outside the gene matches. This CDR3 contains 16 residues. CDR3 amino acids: CASSPLAGGITDTQYC. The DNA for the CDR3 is TGTGCCAGCAGCCCACTAGCGGGAGGGATCACAGATACGCAGTATTGT.

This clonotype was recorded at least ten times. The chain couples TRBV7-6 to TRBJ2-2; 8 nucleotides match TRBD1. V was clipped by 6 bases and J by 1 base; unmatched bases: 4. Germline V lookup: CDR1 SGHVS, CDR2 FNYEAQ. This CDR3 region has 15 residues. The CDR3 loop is CASRQGTGNTGELFF. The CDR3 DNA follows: TGTGCCAGCAGGCAAGGGACAGGGAACACCGGGGAGCTGTTTTTT.